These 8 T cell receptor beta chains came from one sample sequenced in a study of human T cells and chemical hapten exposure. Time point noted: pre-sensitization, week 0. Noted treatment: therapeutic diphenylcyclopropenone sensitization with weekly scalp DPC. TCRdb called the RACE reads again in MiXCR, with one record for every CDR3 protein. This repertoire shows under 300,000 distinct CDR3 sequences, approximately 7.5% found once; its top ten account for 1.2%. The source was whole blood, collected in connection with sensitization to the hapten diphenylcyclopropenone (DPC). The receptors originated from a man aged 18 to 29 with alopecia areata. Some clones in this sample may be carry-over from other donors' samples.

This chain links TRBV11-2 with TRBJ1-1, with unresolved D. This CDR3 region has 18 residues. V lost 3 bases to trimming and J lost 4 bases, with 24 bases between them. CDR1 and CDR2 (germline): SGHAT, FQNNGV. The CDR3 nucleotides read TGTGCCAGCAGCTTGTTTAAGGACTACGCAAGGAAGGTCACTGAAGCTTTCTTT. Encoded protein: CASSLFKDYARKVTEAFF.

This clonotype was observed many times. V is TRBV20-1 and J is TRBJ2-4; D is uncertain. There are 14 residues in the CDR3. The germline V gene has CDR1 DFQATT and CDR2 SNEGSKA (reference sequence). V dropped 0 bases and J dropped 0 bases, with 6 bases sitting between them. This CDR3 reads CSARERLAKNIQYF. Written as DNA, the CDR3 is TGCAGTGCTAGAGAAAGGCTAGCCAAAAACATTCAGTACTTC.

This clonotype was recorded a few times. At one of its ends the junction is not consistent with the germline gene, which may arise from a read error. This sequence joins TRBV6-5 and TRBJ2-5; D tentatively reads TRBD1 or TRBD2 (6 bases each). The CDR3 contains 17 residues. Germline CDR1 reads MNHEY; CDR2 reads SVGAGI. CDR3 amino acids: CASSFLLAVGAQETQYF. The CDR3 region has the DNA TGTGCCAGCAGTTTCCTCTTAGCGGTGGGGGCACAAGAAACCCAGTACTTC.

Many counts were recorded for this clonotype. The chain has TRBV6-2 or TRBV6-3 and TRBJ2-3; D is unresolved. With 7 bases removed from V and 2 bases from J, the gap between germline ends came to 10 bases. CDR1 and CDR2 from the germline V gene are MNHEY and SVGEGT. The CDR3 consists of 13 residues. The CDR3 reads CASNQEFTDTQYF. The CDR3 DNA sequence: TGTGCCAGCAACCAGGAATTCACAGATACGCAGTATTTT.

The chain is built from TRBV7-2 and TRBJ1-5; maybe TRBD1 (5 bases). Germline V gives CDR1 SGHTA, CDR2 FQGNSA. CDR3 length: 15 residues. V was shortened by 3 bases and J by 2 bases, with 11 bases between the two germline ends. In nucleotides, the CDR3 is TGTGCCAGCAGCTTGATAGGGGATGGCAATCAGCCCCAGCATTTT. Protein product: CASSLIGDGNQPQHF.

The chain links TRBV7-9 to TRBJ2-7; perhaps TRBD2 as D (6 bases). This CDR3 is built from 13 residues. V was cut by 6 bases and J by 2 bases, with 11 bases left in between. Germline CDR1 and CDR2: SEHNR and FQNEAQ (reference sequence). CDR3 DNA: TGTGCCAGCAGTCGCGGGGATACCTACGAGCAGTACGTC. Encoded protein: CASSRGDTYEQYV.

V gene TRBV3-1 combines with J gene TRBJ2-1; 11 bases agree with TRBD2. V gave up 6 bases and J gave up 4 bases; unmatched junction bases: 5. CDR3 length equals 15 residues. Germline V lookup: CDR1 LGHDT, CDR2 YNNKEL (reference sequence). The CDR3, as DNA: TGTGCCAGCAGTCCGAGGACTAGCGGGTACAATGAGCAGTTCTTC. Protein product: CASSPRTSGYNEQFF.

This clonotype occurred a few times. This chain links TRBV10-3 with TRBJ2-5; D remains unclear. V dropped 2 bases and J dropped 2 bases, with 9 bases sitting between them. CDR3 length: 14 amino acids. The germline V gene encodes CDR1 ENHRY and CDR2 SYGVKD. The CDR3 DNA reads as TGTGCCATCAGTGAGAACAGCTTACAAGAGACCCAGTACTTC. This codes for CAISENSLQETQYF.